One and the same sample provided the 14 T cell receptor beta chains below, sequenced in a study of cytomegalovirus exposure and HLA in healthy donors. A multiplex PCR was run with 60 Vbeta primers and 13 Jbeta primers. Produced via immunoSEQ multiplex PCR; TCRdb's table is partial and in-frame only. This table has approximately 210,000 clones, roughly 76% appearing once. Sequencing was performed on PBMCs. The receptors were sampled from a woman in her twenties or thirties in good health and CMV-seropositive.

The genes are TRBV27 and TRBJ2-1; 8 bases are shared with TRBD2. After removal of 5 bases from V and 4 bases from J, the junction contained 13 bases not matched to a gene. Germline loops: CDR1 MNHEY, CDR2 SMNVEV (reference sequence). The CDR3 is made up of 17 amino acids. CDR3 coding DNA: TGTGCCAGCAGTCCCCGTGGAGCGGGGGCAATTTACAATGAGCAGTTCTTC. This translates into CASSPRGAGAIYNEQFF.

The rearrangement joins TRBV7-2 to TRBJ2-2; 8 bases fit TRBD2. The J segment lost 1 base and the V segment lost 5 bases, leaving 9 bases of the junction unmatched. The germline V gene encodes CDR1 SGHTA and CDR2 FQGNSA. The CDR3 consists of 17 residues. The CDR3 DNA is TGTGCCAGCAGCCCAGTTCCTAGCGGGCGGAACACCGGGGAGCTGTTTTTT. Translating gives CASSPVPSGRNTGELFF.

The CDR3 nucleotides are TGTGCCATCAGTGCTTGGAGGATGGGTGCCGGGGAGCTGTTTTTT. This sequence encodes CAISAWRMGAGELFF. The chain carries TRBV10-3 and TRBJ2-2; D is possibly TRBD2 (5 bases). The CDR3 covers 15 residues. Trimming pared 4 bases from V and 6 bases from J, leaving 15 bases between. Germline V gives CDR1 ENHRY, CDR2 SYGVKD.

Written as DNA, the CDR3 is TGTGCCAGCAGCTTCTCCGGTCCCGGACAGTACAATGAGCAGTTCTTC. This gives the protein CASSFSGPGQYNEQFF. This chain connects TRBV11-3 to TRBJ2-1; D is perhaps TRBD1 (6 bases). The CDR3 is 16 residues long. Per germline, CDR1 SGHNT and CDR2 YENEEA. Trimming left V 3 bases short and J 4 bases short, with 16 bases between.

The chain recombines TRBV7-2 with TRBJ2-5; TRBD2 matches 8 bases. The CDR3 has 15 residues. Germline V gene data show CDR1 as SGHTA and CDR2 as FQGNSA. V shed 2 bases, J shed 5 bases, and the junction held 7 bases outside the gene matches. CDR3 DNA sequence: TGTGCCAGCAGCTTACCCCGAGCGGGAGCTGAGACCCAGTACTTC. As protein: CASSLPRAGAETQYF.

A few counts support this clone. The chain links TRBV10-3 to TRBJ2-1; TRBD2 agrees at 7 bases. Trimming took 3 bases from V and 9 from J; bases not matched to a gene: 5. Germline CDR1 reads ENHRY; CDR2 reads SYGVKD. The CDR3 totals 13 residues. This CDR3 is CAISEGGRGEQFF. The CDR3, as DNA: TGTGCCATCAGTGAAGGAGGGAGGGGTGAGCAGTTCTTC.

The chain combines TRBV18 with TRBJ2-1, with 8 bases identical to TRBD1. Per the germline V gene, CDR1 is KGHSH and CDR2 is LQKENI. The CDR3 runs 13 residues. The junction had 7 bases not matched to a gene; V was cut back by 10 bases and J by 5 bases. The CDR3 here is CATRQGQDNEQFF. The CDR3 DNA reads TGTGCCACCCGCCAGGGACAGGACAATGAGCAGTTCTTC.

The chain is built from TRBV2 and TRBJ2-3; D may be TRBD2 (6 bases). Germline CDR1 and CDR2: SNHLY and FYNNEI. This CDR3 comprises 15 residues. Trimming took 7 bases from V and 5 from J, leaving 19 bases between them. CDR3 in amino acids: CASTPGGLKEDTQYF. The DNA for the CDR3 is TGTGCCAGCACTCCTGGGGGACTTAAAGAAGATACGCAGTATTTT.

This chain uses TRBV5-1 with TRBJ1-4; 9 positions match TRBD1. Trimming removed 4 bases from V and 7 bases from J; junction bases left unmatched: 11. Germline assignment: CDR1 SGHRS and CDR2 YFSETQ. The CDR3 totals 16 residues. The CDR3 is CASSQNQQGAAEKLFF. The CDR3 bases are TGCGCCAGCAGCCAGAACCAACAGGGGGCGGCTGAAAAACTGTTTTTT.

This clone was counted a few times. The chain employs TRBV11-2 and TRBJ1-1; D is perhaps TRBD1 (6 bases). V shed 7 bases and J shed 1 base, with 16 bases lying between them. The CDR3 consists of 15 residues. Germline assignment: CDR1 SGHAT and CDR2 FQNNGV. The CDR3 region has the DNA TGTGCCAGCACCCCCTCATTGGGGGCGAACACTGAAGCTTTCTTT. Residues: CASTPSLGANTEAFF. Full variable domain (remainder filled in from reference TRBV11-2 and TRBJ1-1): EAGVAQSPRYKIIEKRQSVAFWCNPISGHATLYWYQQILGQGPKLLIQFQNNGVVDDSQLPKDRFSAERLKGVDSTLKIQPAKLEDSAVYLCASTPSLGANTEAFFGQGTRLTVV.

The chain has TRBV11-2 and TRBJ2-5, with D maybe TRBD1 (5 bases). The DNA end favors TRBJ2-7, so the J call may be wrong. In germline, CDR1 is SGHAT, CDR2 FQNNGV. The length of the CDR3 is 15 residues. CDR3 coding DNA: TGTGCCAGCAGCTCCTCTAATGACAGAAACTACGAGCAGTACTTC. It yields the protein CASSSSNDRNYEQYF.

This rearrangement joins TRBV28 to TRBJ1-4; weak D call: TRBD1 (6 bases). This CDR3 has 15 residues. V was trimmed by 5 bases and J by 7 bases, leaving 17 bases between them. CDR1 and CDR2 from the germline V gene are MDHEN and SYDVKM. The CDR3 region is CASSKGGNWREKLFF. Here the CDR3 DNA reads TGTGCCAGCAGTAAGGGGGGGAATTGGCGTGAAAAACTGTTTTTT.

CDR3 nucleotides: TGTGCCAGCAGCTCGAGCGGGGGGGCAGGAGAGACCCAGTACTTC. This encodes CASSSSGGAGETQYF. This chain uses TRBV7-9 with TRBJ2-5; 10 bases line up with TRBD2. The CDR3 sequence is 15 residues long. With V trimmed by 4 bases and J by 4 bases, 6 bases remained unmatched. Germline V lookup: CDR1 SEHNR, CDR2 FQNEAQ (reference sequence).

This chain connects TRBV5-6 to TRBJ2-1, with 7 positions matching TRBD1. Germline assignment: CDR1 SGHDT and CDR2 YYEEEE. With V trimmed by 4 bases and J by 0 bases, 10 bases remained unmatched. This CDR3 is 17 amino acids long. The DNA of the CDR3 is TGTGCCAGCAGCCAGGTGACAGGGTCCTACTCCTACAATGAGCAGTTCTTC. Translation: CASSQVTGSYSYNEQFF.